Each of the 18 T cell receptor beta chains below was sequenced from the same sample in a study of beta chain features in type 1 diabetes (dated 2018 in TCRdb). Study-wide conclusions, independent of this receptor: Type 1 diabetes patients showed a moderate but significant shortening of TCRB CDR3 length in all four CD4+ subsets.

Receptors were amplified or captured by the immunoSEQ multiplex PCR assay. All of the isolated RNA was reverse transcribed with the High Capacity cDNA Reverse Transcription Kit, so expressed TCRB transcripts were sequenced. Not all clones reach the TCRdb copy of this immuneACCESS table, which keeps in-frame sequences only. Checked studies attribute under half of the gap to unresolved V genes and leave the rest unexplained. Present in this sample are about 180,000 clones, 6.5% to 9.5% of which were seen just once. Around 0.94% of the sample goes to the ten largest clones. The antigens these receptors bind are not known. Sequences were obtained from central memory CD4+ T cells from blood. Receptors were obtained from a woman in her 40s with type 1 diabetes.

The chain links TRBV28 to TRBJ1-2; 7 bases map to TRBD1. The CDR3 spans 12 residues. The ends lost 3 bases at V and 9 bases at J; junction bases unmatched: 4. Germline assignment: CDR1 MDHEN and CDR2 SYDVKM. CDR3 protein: CASSLYRGRYTF. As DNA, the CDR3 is TGTGCCAGCAGTTTGTACAGGGGCCGCTACACCTTC.

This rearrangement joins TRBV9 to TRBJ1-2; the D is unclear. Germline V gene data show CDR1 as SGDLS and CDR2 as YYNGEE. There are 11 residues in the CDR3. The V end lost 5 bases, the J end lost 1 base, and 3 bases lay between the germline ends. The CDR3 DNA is TGTGCCAGCAGGAGTAACTATGGCTACACCTTC. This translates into CASRSNYGYTF.

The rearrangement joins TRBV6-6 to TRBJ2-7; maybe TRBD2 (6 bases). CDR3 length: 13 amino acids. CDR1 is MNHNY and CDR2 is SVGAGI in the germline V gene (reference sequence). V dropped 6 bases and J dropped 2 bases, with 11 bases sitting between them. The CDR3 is CASRPGRTYEQYF. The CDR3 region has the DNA TGTGCCAGCAGACCAGGGAGGACCTACGAGCAGTACTTC.

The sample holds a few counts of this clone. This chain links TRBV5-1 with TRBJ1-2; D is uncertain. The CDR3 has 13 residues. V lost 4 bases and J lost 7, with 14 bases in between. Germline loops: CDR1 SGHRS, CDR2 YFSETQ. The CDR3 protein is CASSTDQTSGYTF. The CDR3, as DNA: TGCGCCAGCAGCACAGACCAGACGAGTGGCTACACCTTC. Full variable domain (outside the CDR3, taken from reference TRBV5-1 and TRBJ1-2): KAGVTQTPRYLIKTRGQQVTLSCSPISGHRSVSWYQQTPGQGLQFLFEYFSETQRNKGNFPGRFSGRQFSNSRSEMNVSTLELGDSALYLCASSTDQTSGYTFGSGTRLTVV.

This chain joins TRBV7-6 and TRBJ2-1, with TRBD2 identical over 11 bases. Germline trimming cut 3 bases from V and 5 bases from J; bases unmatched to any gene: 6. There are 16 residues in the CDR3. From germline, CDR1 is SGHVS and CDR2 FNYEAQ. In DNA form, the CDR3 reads TGTGCCAGCAGCTTCAGGCCTAGCGGGGGGCACAATGAGCAGTTCTTC. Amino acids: CASSFRPSGGHNEQFF.

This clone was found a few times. CDR3 amino acids: CASSLLGPGEKLFF. The DNA for the CDR3 is TGTGCCAGCAGCTTACTCGGGCCGGGGGAAAAACTGTTTTTT. This chain joins TRBV7-3 and TRBJ1-4; the D is unclear. The CDR3 covers 14 residues. The germline V gene has CDR1 SGHTA and CDR2 FQGTGA. The V end was cut by 2 bases, the J end by 8 bases, with 12 bases between.

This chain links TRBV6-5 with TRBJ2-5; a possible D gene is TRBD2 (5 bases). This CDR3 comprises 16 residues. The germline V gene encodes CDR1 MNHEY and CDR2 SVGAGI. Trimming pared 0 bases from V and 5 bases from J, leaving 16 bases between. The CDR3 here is CASSYSEPGTGETQYF. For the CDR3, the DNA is TGTGCCAGCAGTTACTCCGAGCCTGGCACGGGGGAGACCCAGTACTTC.

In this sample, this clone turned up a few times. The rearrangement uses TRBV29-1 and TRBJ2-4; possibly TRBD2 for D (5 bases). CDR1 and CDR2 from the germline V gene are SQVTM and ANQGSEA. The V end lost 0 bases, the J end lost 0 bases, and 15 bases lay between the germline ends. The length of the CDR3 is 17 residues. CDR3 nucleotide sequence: TGCAGCGTTGAAGACTACCCGGGTCGGGGAGCCAAAAACATTCAGTACTTC. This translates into CSVEDYPGRGAKNIQYF.

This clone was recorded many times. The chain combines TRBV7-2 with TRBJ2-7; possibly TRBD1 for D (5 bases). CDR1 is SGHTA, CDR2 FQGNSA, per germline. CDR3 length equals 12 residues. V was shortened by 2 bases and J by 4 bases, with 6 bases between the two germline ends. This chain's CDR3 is CASSLQGYEQYF. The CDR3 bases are TGTGCCAGCAGCTTACAGGGTTACGAGCAGTACTTC.

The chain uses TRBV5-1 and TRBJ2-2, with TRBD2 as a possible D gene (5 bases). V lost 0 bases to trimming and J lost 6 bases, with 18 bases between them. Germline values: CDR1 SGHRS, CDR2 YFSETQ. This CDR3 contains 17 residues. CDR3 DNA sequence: TGCGCCAGCAGCTTGGTCGGTCAGCGGCTCGGACCCGGGGAGCTGTTTTTT. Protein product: CASSLVGQRLGPGELFF.

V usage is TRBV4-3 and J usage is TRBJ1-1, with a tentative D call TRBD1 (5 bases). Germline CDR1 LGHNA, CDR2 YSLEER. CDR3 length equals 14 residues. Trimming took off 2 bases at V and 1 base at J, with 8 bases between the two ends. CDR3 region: CASSQRQGNTEAFF. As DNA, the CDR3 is TGCGCCAGCAGCCAACGGCAGGGGAACACTGAAGCTTTCTTT.

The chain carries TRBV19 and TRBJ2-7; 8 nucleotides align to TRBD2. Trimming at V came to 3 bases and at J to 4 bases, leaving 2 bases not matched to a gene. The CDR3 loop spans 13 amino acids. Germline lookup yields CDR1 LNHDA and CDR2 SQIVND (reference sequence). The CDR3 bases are TGTGCCAGTAGTATGCAGCGGGAGTACGAGCAGTACTTC. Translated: CASSMQREYEQYF.

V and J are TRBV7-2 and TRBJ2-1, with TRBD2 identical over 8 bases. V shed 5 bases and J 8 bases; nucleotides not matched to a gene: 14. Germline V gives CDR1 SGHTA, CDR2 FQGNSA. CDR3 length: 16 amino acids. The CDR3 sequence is CASSVRFAGGTDEQFF. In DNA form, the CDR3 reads TGTGCCAGCAGCGTACGTTTCGCGGGGGGCACCGATGAGCAGTTCTTC.

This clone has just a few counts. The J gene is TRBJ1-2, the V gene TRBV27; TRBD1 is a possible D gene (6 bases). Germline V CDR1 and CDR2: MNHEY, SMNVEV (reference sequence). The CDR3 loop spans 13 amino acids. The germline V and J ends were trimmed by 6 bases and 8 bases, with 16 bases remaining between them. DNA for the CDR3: TGTGCCAGCAGCCAGACAGGCATCACGGGCTACACCTTC. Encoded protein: CASSQTGITGYTF.

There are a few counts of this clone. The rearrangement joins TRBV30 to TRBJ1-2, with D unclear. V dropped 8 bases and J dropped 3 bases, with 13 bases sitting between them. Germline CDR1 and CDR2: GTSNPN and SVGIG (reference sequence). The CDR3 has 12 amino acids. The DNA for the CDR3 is TGTGCCCGCGACCAGGCATACTATGGCTACACCTTC. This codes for CARDQAYYGYTF. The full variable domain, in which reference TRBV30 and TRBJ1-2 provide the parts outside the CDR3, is SQTIHQWPATLVQPVGSPLSLECTVEGTSNPNLYWYRQAAGRGLQLLFYSVGIGQISSEVPQNLSASRPQDRQFILSSKKLLLSDSGFYLCARDQAYYGYTFGSGTRLTVV.

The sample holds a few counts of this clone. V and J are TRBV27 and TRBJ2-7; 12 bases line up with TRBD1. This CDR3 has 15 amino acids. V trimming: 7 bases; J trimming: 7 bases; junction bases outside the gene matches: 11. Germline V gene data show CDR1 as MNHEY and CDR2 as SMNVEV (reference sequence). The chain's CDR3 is CASIRTGTGGWEQYF. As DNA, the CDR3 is TGTGCCAGCATTAGAACCGGGACAGGGGGCTGGGAGCAGTACTTC.

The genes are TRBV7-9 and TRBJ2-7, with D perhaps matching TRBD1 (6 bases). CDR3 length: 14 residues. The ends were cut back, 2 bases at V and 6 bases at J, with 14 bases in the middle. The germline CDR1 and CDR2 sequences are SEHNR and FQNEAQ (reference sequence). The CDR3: CASSLSGALPEQYF. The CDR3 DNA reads TGTGCCAGCAGCTTATCAGGGGCCTTGCCCGAGCAGTACTTC.

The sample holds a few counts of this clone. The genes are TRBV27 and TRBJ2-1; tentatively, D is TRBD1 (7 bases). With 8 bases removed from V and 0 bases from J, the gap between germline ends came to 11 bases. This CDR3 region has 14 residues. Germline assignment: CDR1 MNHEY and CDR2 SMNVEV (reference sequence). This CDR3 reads CASQGGSSYNEQFF. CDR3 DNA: TGTGCCAGCCAGGGGGGAAGCTCCTACAATGAGCAGTTCTTC.